One sample yielded the 30 T cell receptor beta chains listed below, sequenced in a study of blood T cells in healthy people across ages. Primed by a sample-barcoded 5' primer and a J-beta primer mix, a second PCR proceeded for about 7 to 11 cycles. TCRdb reprocessed the 5' RACE reads with MiXCR, giving one entry per CDR3 protein. The sample has over a million distinct CDR3 sequences; less than 45% are singletons. The sample was blood. Source of these receptors: a woman aged 18-29 years in good health.

The chain recombines TRBV7-2 with TRBJ2-5, with TRBD2 identical over 12 bases. The closer fit of TRBJ2-7 to the DNA end suggests the J call may be wrong. The CDR3 contains 15 residues. Germline loops: CDR1 SGHTA, CDR2 FQGNSA. The CDR3 spells CASSYLAGGLLEQYF. In DNA form, the CDR3 reads TGTGCCAGCAGCTATCTAGCGGGAGGGCTGCTCGAGCAGTACTTC.

The CDR3 region is CASSQDPLARSWSYNEQFF. CDR3 nucleotide sequence: TGCGCCAGCAGCCAAGATCCCCTAGCGCGATCTTGGTCCTACAATGAGCAGTTCTTC. The chain employs TRBV4-3 and TRBJ2-1; D is perhaps TRBD2 (6 bases). In germline, CDR1 is LGHNA, CDR2 YSLEER. The CDR3 sequence is 19 residues long. Trimming took off 0 bases at V and 1 base at J, with 19 bases between the two ends.

This clonotype has more than one count but fewer than ten. V and J are TRBV10-3 and TRBJ2-3, with 10 bases aligning to TRBD2. The CDR3 is 15 amino acids. Germline V gene lookup returns CDR1 ENHRY and CDR2 SYGVKD. Trimming took 6 bases from V and 2 from J; bases not matched to a gene: 5. CDR3 loop: CAISRTSGYTDTQYF. CDR3 coding DNA: TGTGCCATCAGCCGGACTAGCGGATACACAGATACGCAGTATTTT.

The chain couples TRBV20-1 to TRBJ2-3, with D hard to call. Germline V gene data show CDR1 as DFQATT and CDR2 as SNEGSKA (reference sequence). This CDR3 spans 15 amino acids. V lost 3 bases, J lost 1 base, and 14 bases lay in between. Here the CDR3 reads CSASLSGPRTDTQYF. Here the CDR3 DNA reads TGCAGTGCTAGTCTCTCAGGCCCCCGCACAGATACGCAGTATTTT.

This clonotype was detected a few times. The V and J genes are TRBV7-2 and TRBJ2-1, with 8 bases identical to TRBD2. V shed 4 bases, J shed 9 bases, and the junction held 8 bases outside the gene matches. CDR1 and CDR2 from the germline V gene are SGHTA and FQGNSA. This CDR3 comprises 14 residues. CDR3 sequence reads: CASSSRTSSGEQFF. For the CDR3, the DNA is TGTGCCAGCAGCTCCCGGACTAGCTCGGGTGAGCAGTTCTTC.

The chain links TRBV7-9 to TRBJ2-4; 8 positions match TRBD2. The J call is doubtful: the DNA matches TRBJ2-5 better. Germline CDR1 SEHNR, CDR2 FQNEAQ (reference sequence). The CDR3 has 16 amino acids. CDR3 nucleotides: TGTGCCAGCAGCTTAGCGCTCGGGGGGGAAAGGGAGACCCAGTACTTC. It encodes CASSLALGGERETQYF.

The chain employs TRBV21-1 and TRBJ1-1; no check of the table's D call, TRBD1, against the DNA was made. TRBV21-1 constitutes a pseudogene. The CDR3 is 14 amino acids. The CDR3 spells CASSPRVGGEGAFF. As DNA, the CDR3 is TGTGCCAGCAGCCCTCGTGTCGGGGGCGAGGGAGCTTTCTTT.

The J gene is TRBJ1-2, the V gene TRBV30; the D is unclear. The V gene's germline CDR1 is GTSNPN and CDR2 SVGIG (reference sequence). Trimming removed 8 bases at V and 2 bases at J, with 9 bases between. The CDR3 covers 11 residues. The CDR3 loop is CAGDINYGYTF. CDR3 coding DNA: TGTGCCGGTGACATAAACTATGGCTACACCTTC. Filled out from reference TRBV30 and TRBJ1-2, the complete variable domain reads SQTIHQWPATLVQPVGSPLSLECTVEGTSNPNLYWYRQAAGRGLQLLFYSVGIGQISSEVPQNLSASRPQDRQFILSSKKLLLSDSGFYLCAGDINYGYTFGSGTRLTVV.

For the CDR3, the DNA is TGTGCCAGCAGTTTTTTACGTACTCTAGCTAACTATGGCTACACCTTC. This codes for CASSFLRTLANYGYTF. The chain joins TRBV28 to TRBJ1-2; D remains ambiguous. CDR1 is MDHEN and CDR2 is SYDVKM in the germline V gene. The V and J ends lost 3 bases and 0 bases respectively, with 14 bases between them. This CDR3 comprises 16 residues.

The CDR3 spells CASSLDLPGGNSPLHF. CDR3 DNA sequence: TGTGCCAGCTCACTGGACCTCCCGGGGGGGAATTCACCCCTCCACTTT. The chain links TRBV18 to TRBJ1-6; a weak D match, TRBD1 (5 bases). This CDR3 spans 16 amino acids. V was pared by 4 bases and J by 7 bases, with 17 bases between. Germline V gene lookup returns CDR1 KGHSH and CDR2 LQKENI.

This clonotype showed up just a few times. The chain uses TRBV20-1 and TRBJ1-1; no reliable D call. This CDR3 is 15 amino acids long. The germline V and J ends were trimmed by 0 bases and 3 bases, with 14 bases remaining between them. CDR1 is DFQATT, CDR2 SNEGSKA, per germline (reference sequence). In nucleotides, the CDR3 is TGCAGTGCTAGAGATCTAAATGGGCCGGACACTGAAGCTTTCTTT. Translation: CSARDLNGPDTEAFF.

This clonotype was seen a few times. The chain has TRBV12-3 or TRBV12-4 and TRBJ2-4; D unresolved. TRBJ2-5 matches the DNA end more closely, so the J call is doubtful. The CDR3 is made up of 14 amino acids. The CDR3: CASSLSIRQETQYF. The CDR3 region has the DNA TGTGCCAGCAGTTTGTCAATCAGGCAAGAGACCCAGTACTTC.

This clonotype was observed a few times. This chain uses TRBV25-1 with TRBJ2-7; D uncertain. CDR1 and CDR2 from the germline V gene are MGHDK and SYGVNS. The CDR3 covers 13 residues. V was pared by 3 bases and J by 1 base, with 7 bases between. This chain's CDR3 is CASSEMRSYEQYF. The CDR3 DNA reads TGTGCCAGCAGTGAGATGAGATCCTACGAGCAGTACTTC.

This clonotype showed up many times. The chain joins TRBV7-2 to TRBJ1-5; D uncertain. Germline CDR1 reads SGHTA; CDR2 reads FQGNSA. V gave up 1 base and J gave up 0 bases, with 10 bases separating them. There are 16 residues in the CDR3. The CDR3 DNA reads TGTGCCAGCAGCTTAGTCCAGAGCTATAGCAATCAGCCCCAGCATTTT. Translated, it gives CASSLVQSYSNQPQHF.

The V call is TRBV2, the J call TRBJ2-3; 10 nucleotides line up with TRBD2. Trimming took 4 bases from V and 1 from J; bases not matched to a gene: 8. Germline-derived CDR1 and CDR2 are SNHLY and FYNNEI. The CDR3 length is 17 residues. This CDR3 is CASSVVSGGAGTDTQYF. DNA for the CDR3: TGTGCCAGCAGTGTGGTCAGCGGGGGGGCCGGCACAGATACGCAGTATTTT.

This chain joins TRBV7-6 and TRBJ1-2; D gene unclear. V gave up 5 bases and J gave up 7 bases, with 17 bases separating them. CDR3 length: 14 residues. CDR1 SGHVS and CDR2 FNYEAQ come from the germline V gene. In DNA form, the CDR3 reads TGTGCCAGCAGCCCCGAACCCAACTCCTGTGGCTACACCTTC. This sequence encodes CASSPEPNSCGYTF.

This clonotype has a handful of counts. This chain connects TRBV6-2 or TRBV6-3 to TRBJ2-6, with D perhaps matching TRBD1 (6 bases). The V and J ends lost 6 bases and 2 bases respectively, with 11 bases between them. Germline CDR1 MNHEY, CDR2 SVGEGT. This CDR3 spans 15 amino acids. The CDR3 DNA reads as TGTGCCAGCAGCAACCACAGGGCTGGGGCCAACGTCCTGACTTTC. Its translation is CASSNHRAGANVLTF.

The chain employs TRBV7-9 and TRBJ1-4; D is unresolved. Looked up from germline, CDR1 is SEHNR and CDR2 is FQNEAQ (reference sequence). V shed 5 bases and J shed 8 bases, with 12 bases lying between them. The length of the CDR3 is 13 residues. The CDR3 sequence is CASSLPTGEKLFF. DNA of the CDR3: TGTGCCAGCAGCCTCCCCACCGGGGAAAAACTGTTTTTT.

The CDR3 region is CASSRGGVLRNEQYF. CDR3 DNA: TGTGCCAGCAGTCGAGGGGGGGTCCTCAGGAACGAGCAGTACTTC. V usage is TRBV6-5 and J usage is TRBJ2-7, with TRBD2 as a possible D gene (7 bases). Looked up from germline, CDR1 is MNHEY and CDR2 is SVGAGI. Trimming stripped 5 bases from V and 5 bases from J, with 19 bases between. CDR3 size: 15 residues.

The chain combines TRBV12-3 or TRBV12-4 with TRBJ2-3, with D unresolved. The ends were cut back, 6 bases at V and 4 bases at J, with 11 bases in the middle. This CDR3 is built from 13 residues. CDR3 in DNA: TGTGCCAGCAGCACTATGGGCTCAGATACGCAGTATTTT. Translating it yields CASSTMGSDTQYF.

About this clonotype: One end of the junction varies from germline; a read error may be responsible. This CDR3 is CSVPGRANTGTQYF. For the CDR3, the DNA is TGCAGCGTACCGGGACGGGCGAACACAGGTACGCAGTATTTT. This chain uses TRBV29-1 with TRBJ2-3; D possibly uses TRBD1 or TRBD2 (5 bases each). Germline assignment: CDR1 SQVTM and CDR2 ANQGSEA. CDR3 length: 14 amino acids.

The V gene is TRBV6-7, the J gene TRBJ2-1; the D gene is possibly TRBD2 (5 bases). TRBV6-7 is an open reading frame whose function is uncertain. The CDR3 is 16 residues long. V shed 7 bases and J shed 0 bases, with 16 bases lying between them. The CDR3 region is CASTLGISRSYNEQFF. CDR3 bases: TGTGCCAGCACCCTCGGGATCTCCCGCTCCTACAATGAGCAGTTCTTC.

This chain connects TRBV28 to TRBJ2-3; TRBD1 or TRBD2 may be the D gene (5 bases each). Trimming removed 6 bases from V and 8 bases from J, with 24 bases in between. The CDR3 totals 16 residues. The germline gives CDR1 MDHEN, CDR2 SYDVKM. As DNA, the CDR3 is TGTGCCAGCAGCCCTCCGGGACCGAACGCCGTAGGTACGCAGTATTTT. Translated, it gives CASSPPGPNAVGTQYF.

There are a few counts of this clonotype. This sequence joins TRBV20-1 and TRBJ2-4; TRBD2 matches 8 bases. The V gene's germline CDR1 is DFQATT and CDR2 SNEGSKA (reference sequence). The CDR3 runs 12 residues. For the CDR3, the DNA is TGCAGCTTAGCGGGGAGTGAAAACATTCAGTACTTC. Translated: CSLAGSENIQYF.

As concerns this clonotype: Just one base apart from a much larger clone, this may be a read error. V and J are TRBV10-3 and TRBJ2-1; no clear D gene. The V gene's germline CDR1 is ENHRY and CDR2 SYGVKD. The CDR3 length is 13 residues. For the CDR3, the DNA is TGTGTCATCAGTTGGACGGATTACAATGAGCAGTTCTTC. Translating gives CVISWTDYNEQFF.

This clonotype was detected only a few times. The chain uses TRBV4-3 and TRBJ2-6; D unclear. Germline V gives CDR1 LGHNA, CDR2 YSLEER. This CDR3 region has 14 residues. Deletions cut 0 bases from V and 7 bases from J, with 7 bases between. CDR3 loop: CASSQDWEANVLTF. The DNA of the CDR3 is TGCGCCAGCAGCCAAGACTGGGAAGCCAACGTCCTGACTTTC.

V and J are TRBV2 and TRBJ2-3; 9 nucleotides align to TRBD1. The CDR3 consists of 15 residues. V gave up 7 bases and J gave up 1 base; unmatched junction bases: 6. Germline V gene data show CDR1 as SNHLY and CDR2 as FYNNEI. DNA of the CDR3: TGTGCCAGCACCCGGGACAGGGCCCGCACAGATACGCAGTATTTT. As protein: CASTRDRARTDTQYF.

This clonotype showed up many times. The chain couples TRBV10-3 to TRBJ2-3, with TRBD2 identical over 9 bases. Germline V lookup: CDR1 ENHRY, CDR2 SYGVKD. V shed 0 bases and J 2 bases; nucleotides not matched to a gene: 3. The CDR3 is 16 residues long. CDR3 region: CAISESSGGITDTQYF. DNA for the CDR3: TGTGCCATCAGTGAGTCCAGCGGGGGGATCACAGATACGCAGTATTTT.

The CDR3 protein is CASLGLNYQETQYF. CDR3 sequence (DNA): TGTGCCAGCCTTGGACTAAACTATCAAGAGACCCAGTACTTC. This chain connects TRBV7-9 to TRBJ2-5; a possible D gene is TRBD2 (6 bases). V was clipped by 8 bases and J by 2 bases, with 15 bases between them. Germline V gene data show CDR1 as SEHNR and CDR2 as FQNEAQ (reference sequence). This CDR3 is 14 amino acids long.

The chain employs TRBV27 and TRBJ1-1; maybe TRBD1 (6 bases). Germline V gene data show CDR1 as MNHEY and CDR2 as SMNVEV (reference sequence). The CDR3 is 16 residues long. Trimming removed 6 bases from V and 1 base from J, with 18 bases in between. Written as DNA, the CDR3 is TGTGCCAGCAGGGCCTCATCGGGGGCTGGGAACACTGAAGCTTTCTTT. It codes for CASRASSGAGNTEAFF.